This T cell receptor (beta chain) was sequenced during a study of CD8+ T cells in alopecia areata. RNA extraction and reverse transcription yielded cDNA as sequencing template. The assay was immunoSEQ multiplex PCR, and TCRdb's table has in-frame clones only and misses some. In the table there are under 75,000 clones, about half of which are singletons. Peripheral blood samples and lesional scalp punch biopsies were obtained from alopecia areata patients. Sorted out of PBMCs were CD4+ T cells and CD8+ T cells. CDR3 length: 14 amino acids. The ends were cut back, 1 base at V and 0 bases at J, with 5 bases in the middle. Germline CDR1 SGHTA, CDR2 FQGNSA.

The sequences come from CD8+ T cells sorted from blood, collected at week 0. This receptor was obtained from a human donor with alopecia areata. The V call is TRBV7-2, the J call TRBJ2-3; D is unclear. The CDR3 DNA is TGTGCCAGCAGCTTAGACGGTAGCACAGATACGCAGTATTTT. It translates to CASSLDGSTDTQYF.